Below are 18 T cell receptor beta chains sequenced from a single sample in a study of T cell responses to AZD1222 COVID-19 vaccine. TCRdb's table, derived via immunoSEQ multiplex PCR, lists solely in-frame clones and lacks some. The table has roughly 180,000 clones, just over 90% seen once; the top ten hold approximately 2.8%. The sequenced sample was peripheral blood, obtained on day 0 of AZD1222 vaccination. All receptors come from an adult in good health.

The DNA of the CDR3 is TGTGCCAGCAGTGAAGCGCTTCAGGGGGCGGGAGAGCAGTACTTC. Translating gives CASSEALQGAGEQYF. The chain has TRBV2 and TRBJ2-7; the match to TRBD1 covers 8 bases. Per the germline V gene, CDR1 is SNHLY and CDR2 is FYNNEI. With V trimmed by 0 bases and J by 7 bases, 8 bases remained unmatched. The CDR3 consists of 15 residues.

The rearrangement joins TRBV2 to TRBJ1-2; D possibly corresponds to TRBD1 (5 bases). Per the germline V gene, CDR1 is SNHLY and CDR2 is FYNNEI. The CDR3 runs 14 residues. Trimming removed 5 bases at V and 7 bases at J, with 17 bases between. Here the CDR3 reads CASSYTEIGGGYTF. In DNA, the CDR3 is TGTGCCAGCAGTTATACGGAAATCGGGGGTGGCTACACCTTC.

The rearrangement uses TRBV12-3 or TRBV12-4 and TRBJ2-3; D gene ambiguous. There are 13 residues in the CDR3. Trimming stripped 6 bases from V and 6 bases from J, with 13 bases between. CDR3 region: CASRSSVLDTQYF. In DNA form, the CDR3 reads TGTGCCAGCAGAAGTAGTGTTTTGGATACGCAGTATTTT.

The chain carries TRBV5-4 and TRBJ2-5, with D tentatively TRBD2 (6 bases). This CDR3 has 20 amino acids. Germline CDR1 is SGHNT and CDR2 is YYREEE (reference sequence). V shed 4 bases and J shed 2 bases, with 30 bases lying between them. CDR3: CASSPGGDGLPREGQETQYF. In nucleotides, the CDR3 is TGTGCCAGCAGCCCGGGCGGGGACGGCCTCCCCCGCGAGGGGCAAGAGACCCAGTACTTC.

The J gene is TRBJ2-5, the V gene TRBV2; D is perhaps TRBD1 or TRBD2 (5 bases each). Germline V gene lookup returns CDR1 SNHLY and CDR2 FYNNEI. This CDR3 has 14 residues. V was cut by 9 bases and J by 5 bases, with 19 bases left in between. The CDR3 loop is CASYRGETVETQYF. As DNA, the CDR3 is TGTGCCAGTTACCGAGGGGAAACCGTGGAGACCCAGTACTTC.

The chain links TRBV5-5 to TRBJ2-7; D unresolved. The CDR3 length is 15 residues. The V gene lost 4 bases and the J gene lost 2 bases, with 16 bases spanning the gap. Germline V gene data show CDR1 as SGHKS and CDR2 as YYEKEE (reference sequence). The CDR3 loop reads CASSPTSVLTYEQYF. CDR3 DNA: TGTGCCAGCAGCCCGACATCGGTGCTGACCTACGAGCAGTACTTC.

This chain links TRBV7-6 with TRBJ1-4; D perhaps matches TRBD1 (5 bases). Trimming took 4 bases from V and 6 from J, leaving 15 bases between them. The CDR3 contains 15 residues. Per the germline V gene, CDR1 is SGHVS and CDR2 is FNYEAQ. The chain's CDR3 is CASSSLGGVDEKLFF. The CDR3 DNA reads TGTGCCAGCAGCTCCCTTGGGGGAGTCGATGAAAAACTGTTTTTT.

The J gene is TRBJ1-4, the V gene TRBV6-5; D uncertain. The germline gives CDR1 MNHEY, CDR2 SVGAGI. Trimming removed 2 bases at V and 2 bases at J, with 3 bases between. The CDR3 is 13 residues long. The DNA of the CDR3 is TGTGCCAGCAGTTACCAGACTAATGAAAAACTGTTTTTT. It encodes CASSYQTNEKLFF.

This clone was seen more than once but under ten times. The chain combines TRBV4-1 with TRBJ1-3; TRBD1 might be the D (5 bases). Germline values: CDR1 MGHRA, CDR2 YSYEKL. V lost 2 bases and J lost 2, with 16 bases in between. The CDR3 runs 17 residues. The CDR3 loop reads CASSQMPWGSAGNTIYF. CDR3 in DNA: TGCGCCAGCAGCCAAATGCCCTGGGGGAGTGCTGGAAACACCATATATTTT.

For the CDR3, the DNA is TGTGCCAGCTCACCGGGGACAGGGGACAGGGGTGGCTACACCTTC. It yields the protein CASSPGTGDRGGYTF. The V and J genes are TRBV18 and TRBJ1-2; 10 bases are a match to TRBD1. The CDR3 totals 15 residues. The V gene end was trimmed by 3 bases and the J gene end by 7 bases; junction bases not matched to a gene: 8. Germline-derived CDR1 and CDR2 are KGHSH and LQKENI.

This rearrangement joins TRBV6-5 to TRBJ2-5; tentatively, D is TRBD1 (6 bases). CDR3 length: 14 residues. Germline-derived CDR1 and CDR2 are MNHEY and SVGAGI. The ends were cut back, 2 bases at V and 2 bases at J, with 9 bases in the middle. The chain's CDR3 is CASSYTGQQETQYF. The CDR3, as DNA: TGTGCCAGCAGTTACACCGGACAGCAAGAGACCCAGTACTTC.

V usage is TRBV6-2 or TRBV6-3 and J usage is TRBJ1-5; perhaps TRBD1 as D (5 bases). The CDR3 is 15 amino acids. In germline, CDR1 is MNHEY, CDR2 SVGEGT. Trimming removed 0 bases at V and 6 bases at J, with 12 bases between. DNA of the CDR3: TGTGCCAGCAGTTACTCGGGGAGGGGTAGTCAGCCCCAGCATTTT. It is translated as CASSYSGRGSQPQHF.

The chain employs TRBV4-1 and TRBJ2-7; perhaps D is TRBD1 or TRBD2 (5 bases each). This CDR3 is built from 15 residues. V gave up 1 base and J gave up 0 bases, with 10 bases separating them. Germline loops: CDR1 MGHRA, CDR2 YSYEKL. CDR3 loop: CASSQAGASSYEQYF. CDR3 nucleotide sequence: TGCGCCAGCAGCCAAGCCGGGGCGAGCTCCTACGAGCAGTACTTC.

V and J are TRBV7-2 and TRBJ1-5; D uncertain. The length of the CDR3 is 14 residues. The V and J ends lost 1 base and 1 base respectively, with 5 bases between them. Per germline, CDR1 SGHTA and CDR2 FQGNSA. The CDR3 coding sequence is TGTGCCAGCAGCTTAGGAACGAGCAATCAGCCCCAGCATTTT. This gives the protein CASSLGTSNQPQHF.

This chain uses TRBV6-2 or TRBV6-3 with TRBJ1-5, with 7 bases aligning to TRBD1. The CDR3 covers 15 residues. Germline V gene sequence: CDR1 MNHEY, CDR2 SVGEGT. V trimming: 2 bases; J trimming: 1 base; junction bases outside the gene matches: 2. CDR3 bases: TGTGCCAGCAGTTACGAACAGGGGAGCAATCAGCCCCAGCATTTT. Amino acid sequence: CASSYEQGSNQPQHF.

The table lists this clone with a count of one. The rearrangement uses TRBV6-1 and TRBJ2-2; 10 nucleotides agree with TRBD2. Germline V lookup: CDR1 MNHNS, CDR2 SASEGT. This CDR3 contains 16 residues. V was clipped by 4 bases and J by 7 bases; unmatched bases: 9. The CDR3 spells CASSGRLSGGIGELFF. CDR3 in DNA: TGTGCCAGCAGTGGCCGACTTAGCGGGGGGATCGGGGAGCTGTTTTTT.

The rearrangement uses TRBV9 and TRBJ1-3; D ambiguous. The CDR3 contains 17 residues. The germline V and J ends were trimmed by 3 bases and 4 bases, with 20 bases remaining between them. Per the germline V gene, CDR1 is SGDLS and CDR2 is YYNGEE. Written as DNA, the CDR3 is TGTGCCAGCAGCGCACACTCGGACGGCAAAGTGGGAAACACCATATATTTT. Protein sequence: CASSAHSDGKVGNTIYF.

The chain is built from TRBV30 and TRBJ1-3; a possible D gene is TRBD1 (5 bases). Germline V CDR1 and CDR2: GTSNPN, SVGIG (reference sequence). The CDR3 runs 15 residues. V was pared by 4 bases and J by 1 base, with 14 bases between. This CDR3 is CAWTTGGTSGNTIYF. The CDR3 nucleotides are TGTGCCTGGACAACCGGGGGGACTTCTGGAAACACCATATATTTT.